Described below is a single TCR beta chain sequence and its context. This entry comes from a study of identical twins. TCRdb used MiXCR to reprocess the 5' RACE reads, holding one entry per CDR3 protein. Among 1.5 million to 2 million distinct CDR3 sequences, less than 40% were seen once, and the ten largest hold less than 0.35%. Germline lookup yields CDR1 SGDLS and CDR2 YYNGEE. Unmatched junction bases numbered 13, after V lost 0 bases and J lost 7 bases. The CDR3 spans 17 residues. The TCR sequence derives from a newborn girl in good health. V usage is TRBV9 and J usage is TRBJ2-4, with TRBD2 identical over 7 bases. Sequenced sample: cord blood. The CDR3 region is CASSVGQLTSDGNIQYF. As DNA, the CDR3 is TGTGCCAGCAGCGTAGGACAGCTTACTAGCGACGGTAACATTCAGTACTTC. Full variable domain (missing parts from reference TRBV9 and TRBJ2-4): DSGVTQTPKHLITATGQRVTLRCSPRSGDLSVYWYQQSLDQGLQFLIQYYNGEERAKGNILERFSAQQFPDLHSELNLSSLELGDSALYFCASSVGQLTSDGNIQYFGAGTRLSVL.